These 8 T cell receptor beta chains were all obtained from the same sample, sequenced in a study of shared clonotypes between healthy human individuals. TCRdb's copy holds only in-frame clones and misses some; the assay was immunoSEQ multiplex PCR. The data show about 2 million clones, roughly 95% seen once. CD8 cells classed as naive were CD45RO-negative and positively selected for CCR7, excluding terminally differentiated effector memory CD45RA+ cells. Sequenced sample: naive CD8+ T cells sorted from blood. These TCRs come from a young man in good health.

With regard to this clone: Other DNA sequences in this sample translate to the same CDR3. This rearrangement joins TRBV27 to TRBJ2-7; TRBD1 aligns across 7 bases. CDR1 is MNHEY, CDR2 SMNVEV, per germline (reference sequence). This CDR3 has 14 amino acids. V lost 4 bases and J lost 2; bases outside the gene matches: 5. The CDR3 DNA sequence: TGTGCCAGCAGTTCACAGGGGTCACCCTACGAGCAGTACTTC. It translates to CASSSQGSPYEQYF.

This clone appeared a single time. The V call is TRBV11-2, the J call TRBJ2-7, with D unclear. This CDR3 comprises 13 residues. V was pared by 6 bases and J by 3 bases, with 12 bases between. Germline CDR1 reads SGHAT; CDR2 reads FQNNGV. The CDR3 spells CASSSDGYYEQYF. The CDR3 nucleotides are TGTGCCAGCAGTTCAGACGGGTACTACGAGCAGTACTTC.

The chain joins TRBV5-1 to TRBJ1-1; D is possibly TRBD1 (5 bases). CDR3 length equals 14 residues. The V and J ends lost 0 bases and 6 bases respectively, with 12 bases between them. Germline CDR1 and CDR2: SGHRS and YFSETQ. The CDR3, as DNA: TGCGCCAGCAGCTTGGAGGGGCTCGGACCTGAAGCTTTCTTT. It encodes CASSLEGLGPEAFF.

With respect to this clone: Different DNA sequences within this sample yield the same CDR3. The rearrangement uses TRBV11-2 and TRBJ2-1, with TRBD2 matching over 12 bases. The V gene end was trimmed by 0 bases and the J gene end by 4 bases; junction bases not matched to a gene: 4. The CDR3 extends over 17 amino acids. The germline V gene encodes CDR1 SGHAT and CDR2 FQNNGV. CDR3 nucleotide sequence: TGTGCCAGCAGCTTAGAACTAGCGGGAGGTCGGTACAATGAGCAGTTCTTC. This sequence encodes CASSLELAGGRYNEQFF.

The V and J genes are TRBV7-9 and TRBJ1-4, with D unresolved. The CDR3 has 17 residues. Trimming took off 3 bases at V and 3 bases at J, with 17 bases between the two ends. The germline gives CDR1 SEHNR, CDR2 FQNEAQ (reference sequence). The CDR3 nucleotides read TGTGCCAGCAGCTTCCCCCCCCCGGAGGCTTCTAATGAAAAACTGTTTTTT. Protein product: CASSFPPPEASNEKLFF.

The rearrangement joins TRBV9 to TRBJ2-7; D possibly uses TRBD1 or TRBD2 (5 bases each). Germline values: CDR1 SGDLS, CDR2 YYNGEE. Between the trimmed V and J ends, which lost 4 bases and 0 bases, there was a span of 11 bases. There are 14 residues in the CDR3. The CDR3 nucleotides read TGTGCCAGCAGCTCAGGGACGGTCTCCTACGAGCAGTACTTC. Encoded protein: CASSSGTVSYEQYF.

The V gene is TRBV9, the J gene TRBJ1-2, with TRBD1 matching 8 bases. Germline V gene sequence: CDR1 SGDLS, CDR2 YYNGEE. With 5 bases clipped from V and 6 bases from J, the junction kept 9 bases outside the gene matches. The CDR3 is made up of 14 amino acids. The CDR3 here is CASRDSVQGDGYTF. The CDR3 nucleotides read TGTGCCAGCAGGGATAGCGTACAGGGGGATGGCTACACCTTC. Using reference TRBV9 and TRBJ1-2 for the parts outside the CDR3, the full variable domain is DSGVTQTPKHLITATGQRVTLRCSPRSGDLSVYWYQQSLDQGLQFLIQYYNGEERAKGNILERFSAQQFPDLHSELNLSSLELGDSALYFCASRDSVQGDGYTFGSGTRLTVV.

The chain combines TRBV15 with TRBJ2-7; no firm D call. The CDR3 is 12 residues long. Germline CDR1 LNHNV, CDR2 YYDKDF (reference sequence). Trimming removed 5 bases from V and 5 bases from J, with 10 bases in between. The CDR3 bases are TGTGCCACCAGCCCCACCCCACACGAGCAGTACTTC. It yields the protein CATSPTPHEQYF. The complete variable domain, with remaining parts taken from reference TRBV15 and TRBJ2-7, reads DAMVIQNPRYQVTQFGKPVTLSCSQTLNHNVMYWYQQKSSQAPKLLFHYYDKDFNNEADTPDNFQSRRPNTSFCFLDIRSPGLGDTAMYLCATSPTPHEQYFGPGTRLTVT.